This is a list of T cell receptor beta chains from one sample in a study of shared clonotypes between healthy human individuals. The method was immunoSEQ multiplex PCR; TCRdb's version includes in-frame clones alone and lacks a portion of them. The sample contains under 600,000 clones, around 77% of which appear only once. Sequencing input: PBMCs. These receptors all stem from a middle-aged woman in good health. Some clones in this sample may be carry-over from other donors' samples. Each CDR3 is given with its conserved first and last residue. Each record gives: V gene, clone size, J gene, CDR3 length, CDR3 protein. Clone size is shown for a subset of rows, as once, few, many or a class of expanded clone.

V: TRBV7-9
size: .
J: TRBJ2-2
length: 17
CDR3: CASSLGLSGANTGELFF

V: TRBV5-1
size: .
J: TRBJ1-1
length: 13
CDR3: CASSLGEGTEAFF

V: TRBV11-2
size: .
J: TRBJ2-7
length: 14
CDR3: CASSPGLRLYEQYF

V: TRBV6-5
size: .
J: TRBJ1-2
length: 12
CDR3: CASSAPDSGCTF

V: TRBV7-9
size: .
J: TRBJ2-7
length: 15
CDR3: CASSPTSSSSYEQYF

V: TRBV11-2
size: .
J: TRBJ1-5
length: 15
CDR3: CASSLNRAINQPQHF

V: TRBV15
size: .
J: TRBJ1-4
length: 16
CDR3: CATSRPHNRDSEKLFF

V: TRBV10-1
size: .
J: TRBJ1-1
length: 13
CDR3: CASSEDWNTEAFF

V: TRBV4-2
size: few
J: TRBJ1-3
length: 18
CDR3: CASSPRQASEDAGNTIYF

V: TRBV6-5
size: many
J: TRBJ1-5
length: 14
CDR3: CASRQTGGNQPQHF

V: TRBV7-6
size: .
J: TRBJ1-5
length: 15
CDR3: CASSLVTGSNQPQHF

V: TRBV19
size: .
J: TRBJ2-1
length: 14
CDR3: CASSEQGADFEQFF

V: TRBV11-2
size: .
J: TRBJ2-1
length: 11
CDR3: CASSRINEQFF

V: TRBV7-2
size: .
J: TRBJ2-1
length: 14
CDR3: CASSFPRVYNEQFF

V: TRBV7-2
size: few
J: TRBJ1-4
length: 15
CDR3: CASSLAGTGGEKLFF

V: TRBV11-2
size: .
J: TRBJ2-1
length: 15
CDR3: CASSLDPDSYNEQFF

V: TRBV6-5
size: .
J: TRBJ1-1
length: 15
CDR3: CATRDRGGSNTEAFF

V: TRBV5-1
size: .
J: TRBJ2-3
length: 16
CDR3: CASSLGDSLRTDTQYF

V: TRBV5-1
size: .
J: TRBJ1-2
length: 14
CDR3: CASSVTGVSGGYTF

V: TRBV5-1
size: once
J: TRBJ1-3
length: 15
CDR3: CASSLNDNSGNTIYF

V: TRBV7-9
size: once
J: TRBJ2-7
length: 12
CDR3: CASSNREYEQYF

V: TRBV11-2
size: .
J: TRBJ2-1
length: 13
CDR3: CASSFTGYNEQFF

V: TRBV4-3
size: .
J: TRBJ2-1
length: 15
CDR3: CASSHGLAGSNEQFF

V: TRBV5-8
size: .
J: TRBJ2-7
length: 14
CDR3: CASSSGQGAGEQYF

V: TRBV28
size: .
J: TRBJ2-3
length: 17
CDR3: CASSFGKADTSTDTQYF

V: TRBV4-3
size: .
J: TRBJ2-3
length: 13
CDR3: CASSQDRAQPGYF

V: TRBV28
size: .
J: TRBJ2-7
length: 13
CDR3: CASEPGQGYEQYF

V: TRBV9
size: once
J: TRBJ2-2
length: 16
CDR3: CASSVVADPRTGELFF

V: TRBV5-6
size: .
J: TRBJ2-1
length: 15
CDR3: CASSRGTIVYNEQFF

V: TRBV29-1
size: .
J: .
length: 13
CDR3: CSVQTSGAYEQYF

V: TRBV7-2
size: .
J: TRBJ1-2
length: 15
CDR3: CASSLPPQGNYGYTF

V: TRBV5-1
size: .
J: TRBJ2-2
length: 17
CDR3: CASSLAITGEDTGELFF

V: TRBV2
size: .
J: TRBJ2-7
length: 13
CDR3: CASSGPNSYEQYF

V: TRBV11-2
size: .
J: TRBJ2-1
length: 18
CDR3: CASSLVMGMTRSYNEQFF

V: TRBV9
size: .
J: TRBJ1-1
length: 14
CDR3: CASSARGLNTEAFF

V: TRBV7-8
size: .
J: TRBJ2-4
length: 16
CDR3: CASSLDKGIAKNIQYF

V: TRBV7-3
size: once
J: TRBJ1-1
length: 14
CDR3: CASSLNVGAGEAFF

V: TRBV15
size: .
J: TRBJ2-4
length: 17
CDR3: CATSRDRVGGLRNIQYF

V: TRBV19
size: .
J: TRBJ1-1
length: 16
CDR3: CASSINSGAGNTEAFF

V: TRBV14
size: .
J: TRBJ2-5
length: 10
CDR3: CASSQETQYF

V: TRBV10-1
size: .
J: TRBJ2-1
length: 14
CDR3: CASSESKSVDEQFF

V: TRBV28
size: .
J: TRBJ2-7
length: 14
CDR3: CASSLWTGAYEQYF

V: TRBV15
size: once
J: TRBJ2-1
length: 12
CDR3: CATSRARNEQFF

V: TRBV27
size: .
J: TRBJ2-7
length: 14
CDR3: CASQYSGGPYEQYF

V: TRBV30
size: .
J: TRBJ2-7
length: 13
CDR3: CAWSGLREYEQYF

V: TRBV30
size: .
J: TRBJ1-1
length: 13
CDR3: CAWSRGPDTEAFF

V: TRBV11-2
size: .
J: TRBJ1-1
length: 11
CDR3: CASSLLTEAFF

V: TRBV10-3
size: .
J: TRBJ1-4
length: 12
CDR3: CAISAVDEKLFF

V: TRBV7-9
size: once
J: TRBJ2-4
length: 17
CDR3: CASSLGGRAGIQNIQYF